A single sample is the source of the 9 T cell receptor beta chains below, sequenced in a study of early T cells in non-severe SARS-CoV-2 infection. TCRdb re-derived calls from the 5' RACE reads in MiXCR, one entry per CDR3 protein. Here the sample spans more than 85,000 distinct CDR3 sequences, about 12% being singletons. Source: whole blood, taken at baseline. All receptors come from an adult who was a healthcare worker with PCR-confirmed SARS-CoV-2 infection or an uninfected control (not recorded which).

V is TRBV6-6 and J is TRBJ2-7; 10 nucleotides line up with TRBD2. The ends lost 6 bases at V and 5 bases at J; junction bases unmatched: 16. The CDR3 has 17 amino acids. Germline values: CDR1 MNHNY, CDR2 SVGAGI (reference sequence). This chain's CDR3 is CASRPQSPGTSDDEQYF. The DNA of the CDR3 is TGTGCCAGCAGACCGCAGAGCCCCGGGACTAGCGATGACGAGCAGTACTTC.

The J gene is TRBJ2-6, the V gene TRBV20-1, with D perhaps TRBD1 (5 bases). Germline V CDR1 and CDR2: DFQATT, SNEGSKA (reference sequence). Trimming cost V 2 bases and J 3 bases, with 11 bases left between them. The CDR3 covers 15 residues. CDR3 in amino acids: CSARPGFFGANVLTF. CDR3 sequence (DNA): TGCAGTGCTAGACCAGGGTTTTTTGGGGCCAACGTCCTGACTTTC.

The CDR3: CSARELTGGLTEAFF. In DNA, the CDR3 is TGCAGTGCTAGGGAGCTGACAGGGGGTTTGACTGAAGCTTTCTTT. The J gene is TRBJ1-1, the V gene TRBV20-1, with 9 bases lining up with TRBD1. The germline gives CDR1 DFQATT, CDR2 SNEGSKA (reference sequence). The CDR3 is 15 amino acids. V lost 3 bases and J lost 5; bases outside the gene matches: 10.

This clonotype was detected many times. V and J are TRBV7-6 and TRBJ2-1; possibly TRBD1 for D (5 bases). V was clipped by 1 base and J by 4 bases, with 8 bases between them. The CDR3 sequence is 14 residues long. The germline V gene has CDR1 SGHVS and CDR2 FNYEAQ. The CDR3 DNA reads TGTGCCAGCAGCTTAGATACAGGTTACAATGAGCAGTTCTTC. It yields the protein CASSLDTGYNEQFF.

The rearrangement links TRBV7-6 to TRBJ1-1; 9 bases fit TRBD1. Germline values: CDR1 SGHVS, CDR2 FNYEAQ. V lost 5 bases and J lost 4; bases outside the gene matches: 2. This CDR3 is built from 13 residues. The CDR3, as DNA: TGTGCCAGCAGCCGGACAGGGGCCACTGAAGCTTTCTTT. Its protein product is CASSRTGATEAFF. Full variable domain (outside the CDR3, taken from reference TRBV7-6 and TRBJ1-1): GAGVSQSPRYKVTKRGQDVALRCDPISGHVSLYWYRQALGQGPEFLTYFNYEAQQDKSGLPNDRFSAERPEGSISTLTIQRTEQRDSAMYRCASSRTGATEAFFGQGTRLTVV.

The chain joins TRBV6-1 to TRBJ1-5; D remains unclear. The CDR3 is 12 residues long. Per germline, CDR1 MNHNS and CDR2 SASEGT. Trimming pared 2 bases from V and 5 bases from J, leaving 4 bases between. DNA for the CDR3: TGTGCCAGCAGTGAAACTTATCAGCCCCAGCATTTT. Translation gives CASSETYQPQHF.

V gene TRBV29-1 combines with J gene TRBJ2-1; TRBD1 matches 9 bases. V dropped 6 bases and J dropped 9; count of bases not matched to a gene: 6. This CDR3 is built from 12 residues. Per germline, CDR1 SQVTM and CDR2 ANQGSEA. The CDR3 DNA reads as TGCAGCGTACAGGGACAGGGAGCTGAGCAGTTCTTC. Protein product: CSVQGQGAEQFF.

CDR3 loop: CSARDRGQGADSPLHF. In DNA form, the CDR3 reads TGCAGTGCTAGAGACCGAGGACAGGGGGCAGATTCACCCCTCCACTTT. V and J are TRBV20-1 and TRBJ1-6; 11 nucleotides line up with TRBD1. Germline values: CDR1 DFQATT, CDR2 SNEGSKA (reference sequence). CDR3 length: 16 residues. The V segment lost 0 bases and the J segment 8 bases; nucleotides outside the gene matches: 6.

The V gene is TRBV20-1, the J gene TRBJ2-7, with TRBD2 matching 7 bases. CDR1 and CDR2 from the germline V gene are DFQATT and SNEGSKA (reference sequence). The CDR3 spans 14 residues. Germline trimming cut 6 bases from V and 2 bases from J; bases unmatched to any gene: 10. The CDR3 reads CSASVTSPTYEQYF. The CDR3 nucleotides are TGCAGTGCCTCTGTGACTAGCCCTACCTACGAGCAGTACTTC.